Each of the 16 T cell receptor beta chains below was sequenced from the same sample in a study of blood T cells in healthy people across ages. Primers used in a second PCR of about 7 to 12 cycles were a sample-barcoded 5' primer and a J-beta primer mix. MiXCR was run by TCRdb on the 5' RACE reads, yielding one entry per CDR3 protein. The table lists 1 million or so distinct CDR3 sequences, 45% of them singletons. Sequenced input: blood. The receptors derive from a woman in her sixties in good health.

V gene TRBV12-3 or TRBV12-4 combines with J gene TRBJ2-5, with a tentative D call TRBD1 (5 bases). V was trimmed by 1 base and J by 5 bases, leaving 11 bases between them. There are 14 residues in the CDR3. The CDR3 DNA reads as TGTGCCAGCAGTTTAGTAGGCAGGGATGAGACCCAGTACTTC. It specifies CASSLVGRDETQYF.

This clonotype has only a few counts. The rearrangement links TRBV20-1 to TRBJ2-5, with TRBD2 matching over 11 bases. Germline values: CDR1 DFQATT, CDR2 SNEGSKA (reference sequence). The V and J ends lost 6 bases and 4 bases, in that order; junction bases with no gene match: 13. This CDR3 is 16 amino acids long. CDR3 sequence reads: CSAPFSGGGIRETQYF. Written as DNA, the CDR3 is TGCAGTGCGCCATTTAGCGGGGGGGGGATTAGAGAGACCCAGTACTTC.

The CDR3 DNA reads TGTGCCAGCAGTTATCCGGGCTCGGGGCAGCCCCAGCATTTT. This translates into CASSYPGSGQPQHF. The gene calls are TRBV6-2 or TRBV6-3 and TRBJ1-5; the D is unclear. CDR3 length equals 14 residues. Germline V CDR1 and CDR2: MNHEY, SVGEGT. Trimming took off 3 bases at V and 7 bases at J, with 13 bases between the two ends.

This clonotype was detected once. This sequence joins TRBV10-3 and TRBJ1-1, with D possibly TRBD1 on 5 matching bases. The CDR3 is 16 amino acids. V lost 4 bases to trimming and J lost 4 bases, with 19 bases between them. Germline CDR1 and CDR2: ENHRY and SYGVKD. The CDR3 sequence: CAISGGVLPVGTEAFF. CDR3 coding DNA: TGTGCCATCAGTGGGGGGGTTCTCCCGGTGGGCACTGAAGCTTTCTTT.

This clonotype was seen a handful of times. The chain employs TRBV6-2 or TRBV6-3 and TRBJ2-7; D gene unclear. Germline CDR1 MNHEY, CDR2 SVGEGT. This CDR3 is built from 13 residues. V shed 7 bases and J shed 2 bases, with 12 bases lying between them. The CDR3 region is CASNEVGPYEQYF. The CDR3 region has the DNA TGTGCCAGCAATGAGGTTGGGCCCTACGAGCAGTACTTC.

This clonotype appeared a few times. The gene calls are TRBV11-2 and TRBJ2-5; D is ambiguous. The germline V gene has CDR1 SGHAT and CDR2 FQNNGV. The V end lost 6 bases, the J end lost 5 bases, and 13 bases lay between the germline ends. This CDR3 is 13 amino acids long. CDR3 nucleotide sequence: TGTGCCAGCAGTCGGGCATCCTCGGAGACCCAGTACTTC. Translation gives CASSRASSETQYF.

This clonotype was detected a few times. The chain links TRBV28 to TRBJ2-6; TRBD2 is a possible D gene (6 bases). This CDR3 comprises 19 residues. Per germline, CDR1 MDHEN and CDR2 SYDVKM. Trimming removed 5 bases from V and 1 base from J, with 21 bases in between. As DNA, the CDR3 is TGTGCCAGCAGTCCCATCCTCGCGGGAAAGGTATCTGGGGCCAACGTCCTGACTTTC. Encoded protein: CASSPILAGKVSGANVLTF.

The CDR3 DNA is TGTGCCAGTAGGCAGGGCTCTTTGAATCAGCCCCAGCATTTT. Translation: CASRQGSLNQPQHF. The chain uses TRBV19 and TRBJ1-5, with D perhaps TRBD1 (5 bases). This CDR3 has 14 amino acids. Germline V gene lookup returns CDR1 LNHDA and CDR2 SQIVND (reference sequence). Trimming took off 6 bases at V and 4 bases at J, with 13 bases between the two ends.

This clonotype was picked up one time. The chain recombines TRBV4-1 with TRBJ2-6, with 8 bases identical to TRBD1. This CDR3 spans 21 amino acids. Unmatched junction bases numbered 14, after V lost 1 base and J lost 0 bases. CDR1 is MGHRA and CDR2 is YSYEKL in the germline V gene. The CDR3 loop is CASSQARLWTGPSSGANVLTF. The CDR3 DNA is TGCGCCAGCAGCCAAGCTCGATTGTGGACAGGGCCTAGCTCTGGGGCCAACGTCCTGACTTTC.

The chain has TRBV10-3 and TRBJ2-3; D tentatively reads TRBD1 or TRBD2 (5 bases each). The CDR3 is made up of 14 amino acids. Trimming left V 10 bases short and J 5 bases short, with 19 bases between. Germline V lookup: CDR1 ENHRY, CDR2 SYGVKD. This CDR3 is CANRAEGERDTQYF. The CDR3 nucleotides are TGTGCCAACCGGGCCGAAGGGGAGCGAGATACGCAGTATTTT.

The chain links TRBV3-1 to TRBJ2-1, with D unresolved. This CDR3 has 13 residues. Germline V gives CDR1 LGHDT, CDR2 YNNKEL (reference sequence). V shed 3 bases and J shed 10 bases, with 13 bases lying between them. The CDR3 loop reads CASSHLSSYEQFF. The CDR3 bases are TGTGCCAGCAGCCACTTGTCGTCCTACGAGCAGTTCTTC.

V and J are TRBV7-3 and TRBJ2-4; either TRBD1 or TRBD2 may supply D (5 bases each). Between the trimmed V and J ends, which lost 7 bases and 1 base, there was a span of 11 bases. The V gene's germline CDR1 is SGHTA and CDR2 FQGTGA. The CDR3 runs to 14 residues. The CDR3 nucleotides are TGTGCCAGCAACTCCGGGACGGCCAAAAACATTCAGTACTTC. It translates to CASNSGTAKNIQYF.

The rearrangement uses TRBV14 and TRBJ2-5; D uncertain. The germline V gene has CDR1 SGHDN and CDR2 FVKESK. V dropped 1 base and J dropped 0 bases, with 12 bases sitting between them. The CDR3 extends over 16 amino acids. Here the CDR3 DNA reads TGTGCCAGCAGCCAAGGACGTCAGGTTTACCAAGAGACCCAGTACTTC. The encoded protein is CASSQGRQVYQETQYF.

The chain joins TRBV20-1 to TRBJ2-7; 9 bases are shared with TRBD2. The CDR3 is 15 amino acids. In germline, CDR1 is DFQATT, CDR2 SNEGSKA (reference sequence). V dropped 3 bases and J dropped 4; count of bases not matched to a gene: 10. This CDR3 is CSASSRASGNYEQYF. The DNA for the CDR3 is TGCAGTGCTAGCTCGCGGGCTAGCGGGAATTACGAGCAGTACTTC.

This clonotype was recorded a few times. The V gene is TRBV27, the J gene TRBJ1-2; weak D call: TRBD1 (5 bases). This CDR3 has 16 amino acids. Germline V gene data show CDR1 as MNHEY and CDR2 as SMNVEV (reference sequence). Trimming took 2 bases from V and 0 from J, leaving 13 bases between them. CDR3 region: CASSLLPRGANYGYTF. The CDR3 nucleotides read TGTGCCAGCAGTTTACTTCCTAGGGGAGCTAACTATGGCTACACCTTC.

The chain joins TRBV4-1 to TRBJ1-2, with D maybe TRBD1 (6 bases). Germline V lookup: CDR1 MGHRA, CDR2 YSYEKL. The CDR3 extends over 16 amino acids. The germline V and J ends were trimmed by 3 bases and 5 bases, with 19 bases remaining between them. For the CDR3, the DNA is TGCGCCAGCAGCCACACACAGGGCGTTGTGGGATATGGCTACACCTTC. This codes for CASSHTQGVVGYGYTF.